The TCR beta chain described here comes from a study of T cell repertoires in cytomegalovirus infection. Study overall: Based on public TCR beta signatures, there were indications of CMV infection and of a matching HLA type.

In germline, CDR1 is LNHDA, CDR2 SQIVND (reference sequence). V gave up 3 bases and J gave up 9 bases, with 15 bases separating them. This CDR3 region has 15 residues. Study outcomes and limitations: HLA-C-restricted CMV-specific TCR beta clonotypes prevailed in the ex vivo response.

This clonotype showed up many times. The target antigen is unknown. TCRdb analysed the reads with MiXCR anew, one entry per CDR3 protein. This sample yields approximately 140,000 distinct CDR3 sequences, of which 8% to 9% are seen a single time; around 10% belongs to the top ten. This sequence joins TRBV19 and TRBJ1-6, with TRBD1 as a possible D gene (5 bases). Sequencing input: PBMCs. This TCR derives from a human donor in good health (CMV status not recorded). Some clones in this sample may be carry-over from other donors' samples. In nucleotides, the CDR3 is TGTGCCAGTAGTATTCCCGGCCAGGGTGGTTCACCCCTCCACTTT. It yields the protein CASSIPGQGGSPLHF.